This T cell receptor beta chain derives from a study of control samples from healthy donors and cancer patients. Clones were read by immunoSEQ multiplex PCR, and TCRdb kept only the in-frame ones, dropping some. The sample carries almost 90,000 clones, under 90% recorded once. The TCR originated in a middle-aged woman in good health. Sequencing used blood.

The CDR3: CASSLTGTGADTQYF. As DNA, the CDR3 is TGTGCCAGCAGCTTAACCGGGACAGGGGCGGATACGCAGTATTTT. This chain joins TRBV7-3 and TRBJ2-3, with TRBD1 matching 10 bases. V gave up 0 bases and J gave up 6 bases; unmatched junction bases: 3. The CDR3 consists of 15 residues. Per the germline V gene, CDR1 is SGHTA and CDR2 is FQGTGA.